This T cell receptor (beta chain) was sequenced during a study of cytomegalovirus exposure and HLA in healthy donors. The study, taken as a whole, reports: A link between a missense DCLRE1C variant and TCR beta V- and J-gene trimming emerged from a later analysis. CMV serostatus alone was available as immune exposure information.

13 Jbeta primers and 60 Vbeta primers were used for the PCR. Repertoires were generated with immunoSEQ multiplex PCR, while TCRdb's copy carries only in-frame clones and drops some. The sample lists about 98,000 clones; 55% to 75% were seen once. For this clone: What it binds is unknown.

Input material: PBMCs. This clonotype originated in a man aged 50 or older in good health and CMV-seronegative.

CDR3 loop: CASSMMGGGPYEQYF. In DNA, the CDR3 is TGTGCCAGTAGTATGATGGGCGGGGGACCCTACGAGCAGTACTTC. The V gene is TRBV19, the J gene TRBJ2-7, with 7 positions matching TRBD2. J gave up 2 bases and V 3 bases, and 7 bases lay outside the gene matches. This CDR3 is built from 15 residues. CDR1 is LNHDA and CDR2 is SQIVND in the germline V gene (reference sequence).